Listed here are 30 T cell receptor beta chains from one sample, sequenced in a study of early T cells in non-severe SARS-CoV-2 infection. Each CDR3 protein is one row after TCRdb ran MiXCR on the 5' RACE reads. The sample carries 90,000 or so distinct CDR3 sequences, about 15% recorded once. Sequenced material: whole blood. The receptor source for this set is an adult who was a healthcare worker with PCR-confirmed SARS-CoV-2 infection or an uninfected control (not recorded which).

This sequence joins TRBV20-1 and TRBJ2-3, with 9 bases aligning to TRBD1. The CDR3 is 14 residues long. The germline V gene encodes CDR1 DFQATT and CDR2 SNEGSKA (reference sequence). V gave up 2 bases and J gave up 5 bases; unmatched junction bases: 5. CDR3 sequence: CSARNSTGGDTQYF. The CDR3 DNA reads as TGCAGTGCTAGAAATTCGACAGGGGGAGATACGCAGTATTTT.

This clonotype was seen ten or more times. The chain recombines TRBV12-3 or TRBV12-4 with TRBJ2-2; the D gene is possibly TRBD2 (5 bases). V lost 4 bases and J 4 bases, leaving 10 bases between the germline ends. The CDR3 length is 14 residues. The CDR3: CASSSGLTTGELFF. The CDR3 DNA is TGTGCCAGCAGTTCCGGACTTACCACCGGGGAGCTGTTTTTT.

This clonotype was counted only a few times. CDR3 protein: CASSLGAGHGQPQHF. Here the CDR3 DNA reads TGTGCCAGCAGTTTAGGGGCAGGGCACGGTCAGCCCCAGCATTTT. The V call is TRBV12-3 or TRBV12-4, the J call TRBJ1-5; D possibly corresponds to TRBD1 (5 bases). The CDR3 totals 15 residues. With 1 base removed from V and 6 bases from J, the gap between germline ends came to 13 bases.

The chain is built from TRBV6-6 and TRBJ2-1, with 9 nucleotides matching TRBD2. CDR1 is MNHNY and CDR2 is SVGAGI in the germline V gene (reference sequence). The CDR3 totals 14 residues. The trim removed 6 bases at V and 5 bases at J, leaving 5 bases unmatched. In DNA form, the CDR3 reads TGTGCCAGCAGGAAGCGGGAGGCACACAATGAGCAGTTCTTC. Translated, it gives CASRKREAHNEQFF.

This clonotype was detected many times. J is TRBJ2-1 and V is TRBV6-2 or TRBV6-3, with a tentative D call TRBD2 (5 bases). This CDR3 has 13 amino acids. Germline assignment: CDR1 MNHEY and CDR2 SVGEGT. Deletions cut 6 bases from V and 8 bases from J, with 14 bases between. CDR3 sequence reads: CASSPPGSDEQFF. In nucleotides, the CDR3 is TGTGCCAGCAGCCCCCCGGGGTCGGATGAGCAGTTCTTC.

This clonotype was recorded a few times. The chain has TRBV9 and TRBJ2-7; the match to TRBD2 covers 8 bases. The V segment lost 4 bases and the J segment 4 bases; nucleotides outside the gene matches: 7. This CDR3 spans 14 amino acids. Germline-derived CDR1 and CDR2 are SGDLS and YYNGEE. CDR3: CASSLHGGRYEQYF. CDR3 nucleotide sequence: TGTGCCAGCAGCCTCCACGGCGGGAGGTACGAGCAGTACTTC.

This clonotype was seen only a few times. The V and J genes are TRBV20-1 and TRBJ2-7, with 10 bases aligning to TRBD2. V lost 5 bases and J lost 7; bases outside the gene matches: 11. Germline assignment: CDR1 DFQATT and CDR2 SNEGSKA (reference sequence). The CDR3 runs 14 residues. The CDR3 sequence is CSAPVFSGRTEQYF. CDR3 nucleotide sequence: TGCAGTGCTCCTGTGTTTAGCGGGAGGACTGAGCAGTACTTC.

This chain connects TRBV5-4 to TRBJ2-7, with TRBD1 identical over 9 bases. The V segment lost 6 bases and the J segment 3 bases; nucleotides outside the gene matches: 4. There are 13 residues in the CDR3. Germline-derived CDR1 and CDR2 are SGHNT and YYREEE (reference sequence). CDR3 residues: CASTPGQGYEQYF. The CDR3 bases are TGTGCCAGCACGCCGGGACAGGGCTACGAGCAGTACTTC.

This clonotype was picked up many times. This chain joins TRBV27 and TRBJ2-7; maybe TRBD2 (6 bases). In germline, CDR1 is MNHEY, CDR2 SMNVEV (reference sequence). The CDR3 extends over 18 amino acids. The V and J ends lost 5 bases and 2 bases respectively, with 25 bases between them. CDR3 nucleotides: TGTGCCAGCAGTCCACGACCTTATAGCGGTTACAGTACCTACGAGCAGTACTTC. Its translation is CASSPRPYSGYSTYEQYF.

V gene TRBV28 combines with J gene TRBJ1-1; D gene ambiguous. CDR1 MDHEN and CDR2 SYDVKM come from the germline V gene. V lost 3 bases to trimming and J lost 4 bases, with 9 bases between them. The CDR3 covers 13 residues. The CDR3 region is CASSLPQFTEAFF. CDR3 coding DNA: TGTGCCAGCAGTTTGCCACAGTTCACTGAAGCTTTCTTT.

This clonotype occurred many times. This chain connects TRBV4-3 to TRBJ2-3; no reliable D call. CDR1 and CDR2 from the germline V gene are LGHNA and YSLEER. This CDR3 is built from 15 residues. V lost 0 bases, J lost 2 bases, and 9 bases lay in between. This chain's CDR3 is CASSQDRGYTDTQYF. The CDR3 DNA is TGCGCCAGCAGCCAAGATAGAGGTTACACAGATACGCAGTATTTT.

The CDR3 DNA sequence: TGTGCCAGCGGGACGAGCGATTACAATGAGCAGTTCTTC. Residues: CASGTSDYNEQFF. This chain links TRBV7-2 with TRBJ2-1, with D possibly being TRBD1 or TRBD2 (5 bases each). Germline V lookup: CDR1 SGHTA, CDR2 FQGNSA. This CDR3 region has 13 residues. Deletions cut 8 bases from V and 4 bases from J, with 12 bases between.

This clonotype was counted a few times. The genes are TRBV4-2 and TRBJ2-7; D might be TRBD1 or TRBD2, each matching 7 bases. This CDR3 is 16 amino acids long. V lost 0 bases, J lost 5 bases, and 17 bases lay in between. Germline V gene lookup returns CDR1 LGHNA and CDR2 YNFKEQ. CDR3 nucleotides: TGTGCCAGCAGCCAAGATATTAGCGCAGGGGGGGACGAGCAGTACTTC. Translation gives CASSQDISAGGDEQYF.

This clonotype has more than one count but fewer than ten. The chain joins TRBV28 to TRBJ2-2, with D hard to call. Germline CDR1 MDHEN, CDR2 SYDVKM. The CDR3 consists of 12 residues. Trimming removed 5 bases at V and 2 bases at J, with 3 bases between. The CDR3 DNA sequence: TGTGCCAGCAGTACTAACACCGGGGAGCTGTTTTTT. Its translation is CASSTNTGELFF.

The chain has TRBV10-3 and TRBJ2-5; D perhaps matches TRBD2 (6 bases). CDR3 size: 12 residues. The V gene lost 10 bases and the J gene lost 4 bases, with 13 bases spanning the gap. CDR1 and CDR2 from the germline V gene are ENHRY and SYGVKD. The CDR3, as DNA: TGTGCCACCGGACGGGAGAGAGAGACCCAGTACTTC. Protein sequence: CATGRERETQYF.

The chain couples TRBV4-1 to TRBJ2-4; D unresolved. Germline V gives CDR1 MGHRA, CDR2 YSYEKL. This CDR3 spans 15 amino acids. The V end was cut by 0 bases, the J end by 0 bases, with 6 bases between. The CDR3 region is CASSQEVAAKNIQYF. CDR3 DNA sequence: TGCGCCAGCAGCCAAGAAGTGGCAGCCAAAAACATTCAGTACTTC.

The chain couples TRBV6-1 to TRBJ2-3; the D gene is possibly TRBD1 (6 bases). Trimming removed 4 bases from V and 5 bases from J, with 19 bases in between. Germline V gene lookup returns CDR1 MNHNS and CDR2 SASEGT. The CDR3 loop spans 16 amino acids. The CDR3 region has the DNA TGTGCCAGCAGTGGAACGGCAGGGGACCGAGGAGATACGCAGTATTTT. It specifies CASSGTAGDRGDTQYF.

This clonotype was recorded a few times. The rearrangement joins TRBV7-9 to TRBJ1-1, with D uncertain. CDR1 SEHNR and CDR2 FQNEAQ come from the germline V gene (reference sequence). Between the trimmed V and J ends, which lost 5 bases and 6 bases, there was a span of 10 bases. The CDR3 has 12 residues. The CDR3: CASSPATAEAFF. The CDR3 DNA sequence: TGTGCCAGCAGCCCGGCTACAGCTGAAGCTTTCTTT.

This clonotype was seen a handful of times. The genes are TRBV5-1 and TRBJ2-1, with 8 positions matching TRBD1. V lost 7 bases to trimming and J lost 8 bases; unmatched junction nucleotides: 14. The CDR3 contains 15 residues. The germline gives CDR1 SGHRS, CDR2 YFSETQ. CDR3 in amino acids: CASGHGTGGMYEQFF. The CDR3 coding sequence is TGCGCCAGCGGACATGGGACAGGCGGGATGTATGAGCAGTTCTTC.

This clonotype was detected only a few times. The V gene is TRBV12-3 or TRBV12-4, the J gene TRBJ1-2; 7 nucleotides align to TRBD1. Trimming at V came to 5 bases and at J to 4 bases, leaving 4 bases not matched to a gene. The CDR3 runs to 13 residues. The DNA of the CDR3 is TGTGCCAGCAGTAGGGACAGCGTCTATGGCTACACCTTC. Translating it yields CASSRDSVYGYTF.

This chain connects TRBV10-3 to TRBJ1-4, with 7 positions matching TRBD1. J was trimmed by 8 bases and V by 8 bases; bases with no gene match: 8. Germline loops: CDR1 ENHRY, CDR2 SYGVKD. The CDR3 is 13 amino acids. The CDR3 here is CAIVTGSGEKLFF. The CDR3 coding sequence is TGTGCCATCGTGACAGGGTCTGGAGAAAAACTGTTTTTT.

The genes are TRBV18 and TRBJ2-2; no firm D call. This CDR3 contains 14 residues. Trimming took off 0 bases at V and 4 bases at J, with 6 bases between the two ends. The germline gives CDR1 KGHSH, CDR2 LQKENI. The CDR3 DNA reads as TGTGCCAGCTCACCACCAGTCCTCACCGGGGAGCTGTTTTTT. It yields the protein CASSPPVLTGELFF.

The genes are TRBV11-2 and TRBJ1-5; weak D call: TRBD1 (5 bases). The V and J ends lost 5 bases and 0 bases respectively, with 8 bases between them. Per germline, CDR1 SGHAT and CDR2 FQNNGV. The CDR3 sequence is 14 residues long. In DNA, the CDR3 is TGTGCCAGCAGCCCAGGGACTAGCAATCAGCCCCAGCATTTT. Residues: CASSPGTSNQPQHF.

In this sample, this clonotype turned up many times. This chain links TRBV5-4 with TRBJ2-4, with D tentatively TRBD1 (5 bases). V gave up 0 bases and J gave up 8 bases, with 12 bases separating them. The CDR3 sequence is 14 residues long. The germline V gene encodes CDR1 SGHNT and CDR2 YYREEE (reference sequence). Written as DNA, the CDR3 is TGTGCCAGCAGCTTGGAGCCAGGGATTGACATTCAGTACTTC. It specifies CASSLEPGIDIQYF.

This clonotype was counted ten times or more. This sequence joins TRBV21-1 and TRBJ2-7; the listed D gene, TRBD1, was not tested against the DNA. TRBV21-1 is reported as a pseudogene. CDR3 length: 17 amino acids. CDR3 nucleotides: TGTGCCAGCAGCAAATTTTGCCCGGGACAGGGGATTTACGAGCAGTACTTC. It specifies CASSKFCPGQGIYEQYF.

The chain employs TRBV13 and TRBJ2-5, with 7 bases identical to TRBD1. Germline CDR1 and CDR2: PRHDT and FYEKMQ (reference sequence). V trimming: 4 bases; J trimming: 8 bases; junction bases outside the gene matches: 7. The CDR3 sequence is 13 residues long. CDR3: CASSYGTAETQYF. The CDR3 region has the DNA TGTGCCAGCAGCTATGGGACAGCCGAAACCCAGTACTTC.

This clonotype was seen at least ten times. The V and J genes are TRBV7-2 and TRBJ2-7; tentative D call: TRBD2 (5 bases). Looked up from germline, CDR1 is SGHTA and CDR2 is FQGNSA. This CDR3 spans 11 amino acids. The V end lost 8 bases, the J end lost 5 bases, and 10 bases lay between the germline ends. The CDR3 nucleotides are TGTGCCAGCGGGAGTTACGACGAGCAGTACTTC. Its translation: CASGSYDEQYF.

This clonotype came up a few times. The rearrangement uses TRBV7-9 and TRBJ2-5; tentatively, D is TRBD2 (6 bases). The V gene lost 6 bases and the J gene lost 4 bases, with 21 bases spanning the gap. CDR1 and CDR2 from the germline V gene are SEHNR and FQNEAQ (reference sequence). CDR3 length equals 16 residues. The CDR3 DNA is TGTGCCAGCAGTCCCCTGACGTCTAGCGACCGAGAGACCCAGTACTTC. Residues: CASSPLTSSDRETQYF. Full variable domain (remainder filled in from reference TRBV7-9 and TRBJ2-5): DTGVSQNPRHKITKRGQNVTFRCDPISEHNRLYWYRQTLGQGPEFLTYFQNEAQLEKSRLLSDRFSAERPKGSFSTLEIQRTEQGDSAMYLCASSPLTSSDRETQYFGPGTRLLVL.

V usage is TRBV20-1 and J usage is TRBJ2-6, with D tentatively TRBD1 (5 bases). The CDR3 has 16 amino acids. Germline V CDR1 and CDR2: DFQATT, SNEGSKA (reference sequence). Trimming took off 2 bases at V and 2 bases at J, with 13 bases between the two ends. CDR3 in DNA: TGCAGTGCTAGATGGGGCACCTGGACTGGGGCCAACGTCCTGACTTTC. This gives the protein CSARWGTWTGANVLTF.

This clonotype was seen a few times. The chain recombines TRBV5-1 with TRBJ2-2, with D possibly matching TRBD1 (5 bases). CDR3 length: 16 amino acids. Germline loops: CDR1 SGHRS, CDR2 YFSETQ. Trimming removed 3 bases from V and 8 bases from J, with 20 bases in between. The CDR3 loop is CASSSDSVPSGGELFF. The CDR3 DNA reads as TGCGCCAGCAGCTCTGACAGTGTCCCCTCAGGTGGGGAGCTGTTTTTT.